Shown below are 3 T cell receptor beta chains from a single sample sequenced in a study of human T cells and chemical hapten exposure. TCRdb reprocessed the 5' RACE reads with MiXCR, giving one entry per CDR3 protein. The sample lists 80,000 or so distinct CDR3 sequences, 15% to 20% seen once, with around 7% in the top ten. Whole blood that had not been fractionated was the source of extracted total RNA. Receptors were obtained from a female donor in good health.

The rearrangement links TRBV27 to TRBJ1-4, with no clear D. Trimming took off 6 bases at V and 11 bases at J, with 16 bases between the two ends. Germline CDR1 is MNHEY and CDR2 is SMNVEV (reference sequence). The CDR3 totals 13 residues. CDR3 sequence reads: CASSVFGVGKLFF. The CDR3 region has the DNA TGTGCCAGCAGCGTATTCGGGGTCGGGAAACTGTTTTTT.

V is TRBV6-5 and J is TRBJ1-2; D gene uncertain. V was trimmed by 9 bases and J by 4 bases, leaving 24 bases between them. Germline CDR1 and CDR2: MNHEY and SVGAGI. This CDR3 has 16 residues. CDR3 residues: CASTGRRIPKRYGYTF. The CDR3 DNA sequence: TGTGCCAGTACCGGGAGAAGAATTCCGAAACGCTATGGCTACACCTTC.

This clonotype was observed a few times. V usage is TRBV2 and J usage is TRBJ2-5; 9 positions match TRBD2. Germline V lookup: CDR1 SNHLY, CDR2 FYNNEI. The V segment lost 6 bases and the J segment 2 bases; nucleotides outside the gene matches: 10. There are 16 residues in the CDR3. The CDR3 DNA is TGTGCCAGCAGGAAGGGTGGACTAGCGCAACAAGAGACCCAGTACTTC. As protein: CASRKGGLAQQETQYF.